Here is one T cell receptor beta chain with its context. Its antigen is undetermined. The data belong to a study of naive and memory T cell subsets. After the first PCR, alpha and beta chain libraries were processed separately. EMRA cells were CD45RA+CD27-, and effector memory cells CD45RA-CD27-. Study-level findings and limits: From naive to CM, EM and EMRA, diversity decreased and Gini increased.

Two oligonucleotides, mixed equimolar, formed the beta constant-region primer covering TRBC1 and TRBC2. The ligated cDNA underwent four PCR rounds using SP2 and nested alpha and beta constant-region primers. TCRdb passed the UMI-ligation and nested PCR reads through MiXCR, listing each CDR3 protein once. The repertoire includes about 35,000 distinct CDR3 sequences, roughly 14% of them detected once, and 22% sits in the top ten. CDR3 length: 15 amino acids. The germline V gene has CDR1 SQVTM and CDR2 ANQGSEA. J gave up 2 bases and V 7 bases, and 14 bases lay outside the gene matches. Sequenced material: effector memory CD4+ T cells from blood. Subset: effector memory, CD45RA- CD27-. The V gene is TRBV29-1, the J gene TRBJ2-7; 7 nucleotides match TRBD2. This TCR was sampled from a human donor in good health. The CDR3 sequence: CSAQGPGGKAYEQYF. The CDR3 DNA reads TGCAGCGCCCAAGGTCCGGGGGGTAAGGCCTACGAGCAGTACTTC.